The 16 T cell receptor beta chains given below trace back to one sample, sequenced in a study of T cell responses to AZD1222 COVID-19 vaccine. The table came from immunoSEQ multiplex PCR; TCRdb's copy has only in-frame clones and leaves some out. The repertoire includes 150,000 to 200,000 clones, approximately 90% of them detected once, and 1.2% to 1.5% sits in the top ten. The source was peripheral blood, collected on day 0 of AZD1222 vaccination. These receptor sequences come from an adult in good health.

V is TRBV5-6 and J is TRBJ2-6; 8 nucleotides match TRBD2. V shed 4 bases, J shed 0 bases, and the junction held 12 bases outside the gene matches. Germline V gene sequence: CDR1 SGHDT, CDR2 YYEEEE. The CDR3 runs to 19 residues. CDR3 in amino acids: CASSPGGSARFSGANVLTF. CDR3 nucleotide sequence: TGTGCCAGCAGCCCGGGGGGGTCGGCCCGCTTCTCTGGGGCCAACGTCCTGACTTTC.

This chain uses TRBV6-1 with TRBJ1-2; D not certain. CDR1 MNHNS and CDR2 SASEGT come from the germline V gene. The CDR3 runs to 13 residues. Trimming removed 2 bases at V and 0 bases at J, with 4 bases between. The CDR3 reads CASSEQANYGYTF. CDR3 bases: TGTGCCAGCAGTGAACAGGCTAACTATGGCTACACCTTC.

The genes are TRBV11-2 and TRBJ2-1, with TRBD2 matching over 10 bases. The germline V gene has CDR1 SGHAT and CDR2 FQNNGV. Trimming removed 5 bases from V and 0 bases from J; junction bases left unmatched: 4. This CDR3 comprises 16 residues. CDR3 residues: CASSRAGGSSYNEQFF. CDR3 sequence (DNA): TGTGCCAGCAGCCGAGCGGGGGGGAGCTCCTACAATGAGCAGTTCTTC.

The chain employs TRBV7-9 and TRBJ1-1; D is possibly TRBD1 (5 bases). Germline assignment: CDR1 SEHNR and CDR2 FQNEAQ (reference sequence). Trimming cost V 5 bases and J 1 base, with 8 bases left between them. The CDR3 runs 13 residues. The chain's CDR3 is CASSRGRNTEAFF. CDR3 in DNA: TGTGCCAGCAGCCGGGGACGGAACACTGAAGCTTTCTTT.

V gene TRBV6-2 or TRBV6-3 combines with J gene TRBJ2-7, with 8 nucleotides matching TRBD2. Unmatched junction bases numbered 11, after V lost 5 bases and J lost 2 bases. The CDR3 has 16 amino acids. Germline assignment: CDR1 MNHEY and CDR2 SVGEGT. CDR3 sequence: CASSTGGPDIPYEQYF. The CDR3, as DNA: TGTGCCAGCAGTACGGGAGGGCCTGATATACCCTACGAGCAGTACTTC.

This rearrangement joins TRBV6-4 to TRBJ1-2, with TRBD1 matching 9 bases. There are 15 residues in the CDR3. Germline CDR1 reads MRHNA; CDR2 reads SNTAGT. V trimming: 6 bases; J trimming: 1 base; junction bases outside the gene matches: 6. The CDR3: CASRRTGVDNYGYTF. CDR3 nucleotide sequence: TGTGCCAGCAGACGGACAGGGGTGGATAACTATGGCTACACCTTC.

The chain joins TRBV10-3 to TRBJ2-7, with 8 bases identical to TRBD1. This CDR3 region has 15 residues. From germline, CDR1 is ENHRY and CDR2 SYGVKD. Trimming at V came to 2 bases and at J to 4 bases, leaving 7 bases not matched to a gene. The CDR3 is CAISEGAGGSYEQYF. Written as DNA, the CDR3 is TGTGCCATCAGTGAGGGGGCAGGGGGCTCGTACGAGCAGTACTTC.

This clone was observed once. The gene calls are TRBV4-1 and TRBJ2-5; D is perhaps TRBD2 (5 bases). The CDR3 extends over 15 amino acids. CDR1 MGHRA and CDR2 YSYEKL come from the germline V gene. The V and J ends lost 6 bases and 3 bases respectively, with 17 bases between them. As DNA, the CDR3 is TGCGCCAGCAGTCAGAAAACGTGGGGAGAAGAGACCCAGTACTTC. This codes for CASSQKTWGEETQYF.

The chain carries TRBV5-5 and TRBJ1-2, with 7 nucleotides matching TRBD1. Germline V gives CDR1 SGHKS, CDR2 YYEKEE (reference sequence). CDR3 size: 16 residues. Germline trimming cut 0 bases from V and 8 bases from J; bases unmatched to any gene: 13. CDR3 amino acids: CASSLGMDRILGGYTF. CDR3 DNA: TGTGCCAGCAGCTTGGGAATGGACAGGATCCTAGGCGGCTACACCTTC.

Written as DNA, the CDR3 is TGTGCCTGGAGTGTAAAGGGGGACGGCTACACCTTC. It specifies CAWSVKGDGYTF. The chain uses TRBV30 and TRBJ1-2, with D possibly matching TRBD1 (6 bases). The CDR3 spans 12 residues. Looked up from germline, CDR1 is GTSNPN and CDR2 is SVGIG (reference sequence). Deletions cut 0 bases from V and 8 bases from J, with 10 bases between.

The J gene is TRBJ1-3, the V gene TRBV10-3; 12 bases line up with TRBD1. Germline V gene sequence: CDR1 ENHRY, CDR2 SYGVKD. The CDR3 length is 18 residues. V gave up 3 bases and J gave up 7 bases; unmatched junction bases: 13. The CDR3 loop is CAISEWDRGHQIMNTIYF. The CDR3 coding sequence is TGTGCCATCAGTGAATGGGACAGGGGGCATCAAATTATGAACACCATATATTTT.

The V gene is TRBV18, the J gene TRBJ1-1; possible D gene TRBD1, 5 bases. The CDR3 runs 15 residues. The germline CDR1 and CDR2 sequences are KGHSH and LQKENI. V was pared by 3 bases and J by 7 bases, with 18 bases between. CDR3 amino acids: CASSPGQALGGEAFF. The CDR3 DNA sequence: TGTGCCAGCTCACCGGGGCAGGCCCTAGGCGGTGAAGCTTTCTTT.

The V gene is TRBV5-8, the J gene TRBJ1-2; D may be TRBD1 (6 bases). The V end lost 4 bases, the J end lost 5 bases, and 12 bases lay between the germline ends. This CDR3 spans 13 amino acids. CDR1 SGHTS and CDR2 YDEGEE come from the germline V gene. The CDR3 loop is CASSAQGWYGYTF. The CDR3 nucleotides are TGTGCCAGCAGCGCACAGGGTTGGTATGGCTACACCTTC.

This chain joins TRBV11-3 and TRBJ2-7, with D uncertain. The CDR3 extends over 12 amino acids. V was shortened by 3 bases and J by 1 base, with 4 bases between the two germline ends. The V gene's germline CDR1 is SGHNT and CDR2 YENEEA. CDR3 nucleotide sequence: TGTGCCAGCAGCTTGGGGTCCTACGAGCAGTACTTC. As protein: CASSLGSYEQYF. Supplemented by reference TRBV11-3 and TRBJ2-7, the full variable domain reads EAGVVQSPRYKIIEKKQPVAFWCNPISGHNTLYWYLQNLGQGPELLIRYENEEAVDDSQLPKDRFSAERLKGVDSTLKIQPAELGDSAVYLCASSLGSYEQYFGPGTRLTVT.

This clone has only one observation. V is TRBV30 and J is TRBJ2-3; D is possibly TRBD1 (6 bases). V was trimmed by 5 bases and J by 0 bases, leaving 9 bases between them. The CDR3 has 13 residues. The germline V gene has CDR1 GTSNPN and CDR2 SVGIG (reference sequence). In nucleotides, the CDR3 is TGTGCCTGGGGACAGCCAAGCACAGATACGCAGTATTTT. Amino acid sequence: CAWGQPSTDTQYF.

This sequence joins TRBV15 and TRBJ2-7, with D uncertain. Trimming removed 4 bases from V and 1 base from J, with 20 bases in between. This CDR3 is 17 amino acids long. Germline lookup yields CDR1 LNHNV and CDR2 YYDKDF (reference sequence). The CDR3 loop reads CATSKLNRMDPSYEQYF. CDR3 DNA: TGTGCCACCAGCAAACTCAATCGCATGGATCCTTCCTACGAGCAGTACTTC.